This T cell receptor (beta chain) was obtained from a study of blood T cell repertoires in COVID-19. Overall study context: Sites across the United States, Italy and Spain contributed samples from acute and convalescent COVID-19.

Repertoires were generated with immunoSEQ multiplex PCR, while TCRdb's copy carries only in-frame clones and drops some. The profile shows around 270,000 clones, 70% to 85% of them singletons. This clone was detected only once. The ends lost 6 bases at V and 1 base at J; junction bases unmatched: 8. This CDR3 spans 16 amino acids. The germline V gene has CDR1 SGHAT and CDR2 FQNNGV. The V gene is TRBV11-2, the J gene TRBJ2-2; 7 bases are a match to TRBD1. The clonotype comes from a human donor with COVID-19, enrolled during active disease. The donor label of this sample is uncertain. Sequenced: peripheral blood. The CDR3 region has the DNA TGTGCCAGCAGACCGACAGGGACCCTGAACACCGGGGAGCTGTTTTTT. Its translation is CASRPTGTLNTGELFF.